This record covers a single T cell receptor beta chain. The antigen is unknown. Sequencing used immunoSEQ multiplex PCR; TCRdb keeps in-frame clones, though not all of them. Among about 24,000 clones listed, 70% to 80% were seen once. The data stem from a study of a mutant IDH1 vaccine in newly diagnosed glioma. Study information: Patients were pretreated with radiotherapy, temozolomide, or both, mostly both.

Study results and limitations: Among patients, roughly 95% showed immune responses induced by the vaccine.

Time point here: week 11, during vaccination. A single vaccine dose contained 300 ug of mutant IDH1 20-mer peptide, and topical imiquimod was used with it. The material sequenced was PBMCs, taken from a glioma patient whose treatment included an IDH1 peptide vaccine. The sequence was obtained from a man in his forties with glioma.

CDR3 in amino acids: CASSFGTGVTEAFF. DNA for the CDR3: TGTGCCAGCAGTTTCGGGACAGGGGTGACTGAAGCTTTCTTT. V usage is TRBV27 and J usage is TRBJ1-1, with 10 bases fitting TRBD1. V lost 3 bases to trimming and J lost 5 bases; unmatched junction nucleotides: 3. Germline loops: CDR1 MNHEY, CDR2 SMNVEV (reference sequence). CDR3 size: 14 residues.